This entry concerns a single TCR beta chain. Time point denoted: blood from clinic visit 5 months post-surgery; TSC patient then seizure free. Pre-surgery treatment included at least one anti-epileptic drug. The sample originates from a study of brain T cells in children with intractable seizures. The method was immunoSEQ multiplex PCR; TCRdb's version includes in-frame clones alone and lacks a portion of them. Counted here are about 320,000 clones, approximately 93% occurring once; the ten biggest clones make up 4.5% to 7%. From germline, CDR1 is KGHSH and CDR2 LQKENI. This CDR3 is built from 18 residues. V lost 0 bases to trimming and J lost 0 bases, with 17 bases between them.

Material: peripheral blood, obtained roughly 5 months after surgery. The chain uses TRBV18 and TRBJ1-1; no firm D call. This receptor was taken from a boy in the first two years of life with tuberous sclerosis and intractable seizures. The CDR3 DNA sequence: TGTGCCAGCTCACCACCGGGAATGGCACCCCTCATGAACACTGAAGCTTTCTTT. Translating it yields CASSPPGMAPLMNTEAFF.